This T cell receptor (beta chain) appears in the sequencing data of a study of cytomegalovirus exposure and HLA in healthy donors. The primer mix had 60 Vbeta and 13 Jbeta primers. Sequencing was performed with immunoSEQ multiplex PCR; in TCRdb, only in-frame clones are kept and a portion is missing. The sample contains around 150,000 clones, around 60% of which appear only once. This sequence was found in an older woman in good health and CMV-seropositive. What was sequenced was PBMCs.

DNA for the CDR3: TGTGCCAGCACCGGTCTCGGGTCCTACAATGAGCAGTTCTTC. This encodes CASTGLGSYNEQFF. The genes are TRBV5-6 and TRBJ2-1; D gene ambiguous. Germline-derived CDR1 and CDR2 are SGHDT and YYEEEE. Deletions cut 6 bases from V and 1 base from J, with 11 bases between. The CDR3 runs to 14 residues.